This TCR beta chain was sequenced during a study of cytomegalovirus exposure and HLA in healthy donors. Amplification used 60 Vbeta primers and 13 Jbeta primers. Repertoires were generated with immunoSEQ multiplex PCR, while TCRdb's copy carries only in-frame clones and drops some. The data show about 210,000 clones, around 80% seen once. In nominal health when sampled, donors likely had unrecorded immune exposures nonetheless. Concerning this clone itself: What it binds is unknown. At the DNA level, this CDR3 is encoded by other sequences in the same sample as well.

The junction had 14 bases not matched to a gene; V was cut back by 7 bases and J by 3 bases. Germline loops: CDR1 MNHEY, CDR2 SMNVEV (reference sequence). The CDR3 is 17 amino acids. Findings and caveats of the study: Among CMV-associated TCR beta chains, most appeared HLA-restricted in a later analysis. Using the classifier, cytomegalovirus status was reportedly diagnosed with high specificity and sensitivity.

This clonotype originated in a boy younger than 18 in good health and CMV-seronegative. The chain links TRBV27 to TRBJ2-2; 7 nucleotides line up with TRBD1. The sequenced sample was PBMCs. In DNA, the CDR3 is TGTGCCAGCACCCGGCAGGGGGTAAGGGTAGACACCGGGGAGCTGTTTTTT. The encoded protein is CASTRQGVRVDTGELFF.